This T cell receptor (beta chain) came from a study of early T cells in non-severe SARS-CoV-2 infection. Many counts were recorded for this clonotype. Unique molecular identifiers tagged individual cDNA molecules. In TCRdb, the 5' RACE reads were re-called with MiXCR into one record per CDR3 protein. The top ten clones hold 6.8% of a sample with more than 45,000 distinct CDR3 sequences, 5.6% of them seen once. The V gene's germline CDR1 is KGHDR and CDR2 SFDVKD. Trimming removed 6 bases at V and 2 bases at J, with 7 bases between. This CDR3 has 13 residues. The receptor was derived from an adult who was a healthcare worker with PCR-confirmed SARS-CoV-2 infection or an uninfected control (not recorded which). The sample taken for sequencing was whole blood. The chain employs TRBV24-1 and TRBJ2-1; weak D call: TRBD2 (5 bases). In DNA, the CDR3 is TGTGCCACCAGTCGGGGAACCTACAATGAGCAGTTCTTC. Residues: CATSRGTYNEQFF.